A single sample is the source of the 8 T cell receptor beta chains below, sequenced in a study of T cell repertoires in cytomegalovirus infection (dated by TCRdb to the late 2010s). Which antigens these TCRs recognize remains unknown. The sequencer listed for this sample is Illumina HiSeq 1500. The public reads were reprocessed in TCRdb via fastp at Q25 and MiXCR, keeping in-frame beta chains. One record per CDR3 amino acid sequence lists the most common genes and DNA. This sample has 550,000 to 700,000 distinct CDR3 sequences in its table, and 40% of those were observed once. The top ten constitute over 45% of the sample. Read against the paper, the sample's treatment or condition label means: in vitro stimulation with specific CMV peptide epitopes to enrich CMV-specific T cells. The specimen was cultured PBMCs, collected from culture after CMV antigen stimulation. The receptors were sampled from a human donor in good health (CMV status not recorded). Some clones in this sample may be carry-over from other donors' samples.

This clonotype was observed a few times. V and J are TRBV18 and TRBJ2-7; 7 bases fit TRBD1. With 6 bases clipped from V and 3 bases from J, the junction kept 11 bases outside the gene matches. Germline V gene lookup returns CDR1 KGHSH and CDR2 LQKENI. CDR3 length: 15 residues. CDR3 bases: TGTGCCAGCTCTCCCCCCGGGACAGATAACTACGAGCAGTACTTC. Translating gives CASSPPGTDNYEQYF.

The V call is TRBV11-2, the J call TRBJ2-1; 9 positions match TRBD2. CDR3 length: 16 residues. The ends lost 6 bases at V and 6 bases at J; junction bases unmatched: 12. Germline V gives CDR1 SGHAT, CDR2 FQNNGV. The CDR3 sequence is CASREAPAGGGNEQFF. The DNA for the CDR3 is TGTGCCAGCAGGGAGGCCCCAGCGGGAGGCGGCAATGAGCAGTTCTTC.

This clonotype was found a few times. The chain has TRBV7-2 and TRBJ2-3, with D unclear. Germline V gene sequence: CDR1 SGHTA, CDR2 FQGNSA. V lost 2 bases and J lost 0, with 9 bases in between. The CDR3 has 15 residues. CDR3 sequence (DNA): TGTGCCAGCAGCTTAAGCTCGCGGAGCACAGATACGCAGTATTTT. The encoded protein is CASSLSSRSTDTQYF.

This clonotype has more than one count but fewer than ten. V gene TRBV11-2 combines with J gene TRBJ2-3; TRBD2 agrees at 7 bases. The CDR3 has 13 residues. Germline trimming cut 6 bases from V and 0 bases from J; bases unmatched to any gene: 0. Per germline, CDR1 SGHAT and CDR2 FQNNGV. Here the CDR3 DNA reads TGTGCCAGCAGGACTAGCAGCACAGATACGCAGTATTTT. It yields the protein CASRTSSTDTQYF.

The rearrangement joins TRBV2 to TRBJ2-3, with unresolved D. The germline V and J ends were trimmed by 4 bases and 6 bases, with 11 bases remaining between them. The germline gives CDR1 SNHLY, CDR2 FYNNEI. The CDR3 consists of 13 residues. The CDR3 DNA follows: TGTGCCAGCAGTGTTGTGTTTCTGGATACGCAGTATTTT. Translating gives CASSVVFLDTQYF.

A few counts support this clonotype. The chain recombines TRBV6-6 with TRBJ2-1; the match to TRBD2 covers 10 bases. Per germline, CDR1 MNHNY and CDR2 SVGAGI (reference sequence). V lost 6 bases, J lost 4 bases, and 6 bases stayed unmatched. This CDR3 region has 15 residues. CDR3 region: CASSPTGLAYNEQFF. The CDR3 DNA reads TGTGCCAGCAGCCCTACGGGACTAGCGTACAATGAGCAGTTCTTC.

This chain uses TRBV4-1 with TRBJ2-5; TRBD1 might be the D (6 bases). CDR1 and CDR2 (germline): MGHRA, YSYEKL. The CDR3 length is 14 residues. V gave up 5 bases and J gave up 2 bases, with 12 bases separating them. The DNA for the CDR3 is TGCGCCAGCAGCAAACAGGGTTGGCAAGAGACCCAGTACTTC. This gives the protein CASSKQGWQETQYF.

This clonotype was observed a few times. The V call is TRBV7-2, the J call TRBJ2-5; possible D gene TRBD2, 5 bases. V lost 0 bases and J lost 1, with 12 bases in between. This CDR3 is 16 amino acids long. Per germline, CDR1 SGHTA and CDR2 FQGNSA. The chain's CDR3 is CASSLAGSQGQETQYF. The CDR3 DNA sequence: TGTGCCAGCAGCTTAGCGGGGAGCCAAGGCCAAGAGACCCAGTACTTC.